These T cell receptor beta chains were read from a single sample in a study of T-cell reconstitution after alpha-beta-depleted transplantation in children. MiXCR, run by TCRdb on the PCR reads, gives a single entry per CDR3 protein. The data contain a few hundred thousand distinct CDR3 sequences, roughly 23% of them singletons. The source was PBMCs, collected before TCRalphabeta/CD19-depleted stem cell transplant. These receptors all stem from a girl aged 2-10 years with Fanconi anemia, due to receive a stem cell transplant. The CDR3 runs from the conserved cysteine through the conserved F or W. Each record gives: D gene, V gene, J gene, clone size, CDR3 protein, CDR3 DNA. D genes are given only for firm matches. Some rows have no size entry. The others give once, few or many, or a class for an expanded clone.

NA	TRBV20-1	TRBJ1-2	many	CSARGPWGYYGYTF	TGCAGTGCTAGAGGACCCTGGGGGTACTATGGCTACACCTTC
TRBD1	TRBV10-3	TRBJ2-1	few	CASEGATRYGVNEQFF	TGTGCCTCAGAGGGGGCGACGAGATACGGTGTGAATGAGCAGTTCTTC
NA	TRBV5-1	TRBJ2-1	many	CASSQGLLDLNEQFF	TGCGCCAGCAGCCAGGGACTGTTAGACTTAAATGAGCAGTTCTTC
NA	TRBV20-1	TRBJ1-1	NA	CSAREDYTEAFF	TGCAGTGCTAGAGAGGATTACACTGAAGCTTTCTTT
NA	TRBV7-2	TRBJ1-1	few	CASSLVQGGTEAFF	TGTGCCAGCAGCTTAGTACAGGGTGGCACTGAAGCTTTCTTT
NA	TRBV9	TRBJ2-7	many	CASSVTPSYEQYF	TGTGCCAGCAGCGTGACACCTTCCTACGAGCAGTACTTC
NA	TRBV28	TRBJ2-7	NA	CASSQGREQYF	TGTGCCAGCAGTCAGGGGCGGGAGCAGTACTTC
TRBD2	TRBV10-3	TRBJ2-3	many	CAISERQGRATSGSTDTQYF	TGTGCCATCAGCGAACGACAGGGAAGAGCGACTAGCGGGAGCACAGATACGCAGTATTTT
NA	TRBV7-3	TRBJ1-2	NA	CASSLTTVGTNYGYTF	TGTGCCAGCAGCTTAACGACAGTAGGAACTAACTATGGCTACACCTTC
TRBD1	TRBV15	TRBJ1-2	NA	CATSLRTGNYGYTF	TGTGCCACCAGCTTACGGACAGGGAACTATGGCTACACCTTC
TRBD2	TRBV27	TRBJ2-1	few	CASTPLLAGGEQFF	TGTGCCAGCACTCCTTTACTAGCGGGTGGCGAGCAGTTCTTC
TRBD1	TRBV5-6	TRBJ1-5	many	CASSLAGTGLNQPQHF	TGTGCCAGCAGCTTGGCCGGGACAGGGCTCAATCAGCCCCAGCATTTT
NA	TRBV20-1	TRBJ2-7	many	CSASEGVYEQYF	TGCAGTGCTAGCGAGGGTGTTTACGAGCAGTACTTC
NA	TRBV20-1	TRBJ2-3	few	CSASRGGDTDTQYF	TGCAGTGCTAGTAGGGGGGGTGATACAGATACGCAGTATTTT
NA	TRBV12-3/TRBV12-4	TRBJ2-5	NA	CASSLFGPEGETQYF	TGTGCCAGCAGTTTATTCGGGCCCGAGGGGGAGACCCAGTACTTC
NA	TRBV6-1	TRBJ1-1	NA	CASSVVGEGKTEAFF	TGTGCCAGCAGTGTCGTTGGAGAGGGGAAGACTGAAGCTTTCTTT
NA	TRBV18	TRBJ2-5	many	CASSLRQETQYF	TGCGCCAGCAGCTTGCGTCAAGAGACCCAGTACTTC
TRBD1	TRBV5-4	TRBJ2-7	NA	CASSFDRGREQYF	TGTGCCAGCAGCTTCGACAGGGGCCGGGAGCAGTACTTC
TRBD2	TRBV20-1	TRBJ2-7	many	CSARGGRTSYEQYF	TGCAGTGCTAGAGGCGGGAGGACCTCCTACGAGCAGTACTTC
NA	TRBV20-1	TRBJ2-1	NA	CSGPRDSSNEQFF	TGCAGTGGCCCCAGGGACTCCTCTAATGAGCAGTTCTTC
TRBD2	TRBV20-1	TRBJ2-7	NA	CSAGPGLAVEQYF	TGCAGTGCTGGGCCGGGACTAGCGGTCGAGCAGTACTTC
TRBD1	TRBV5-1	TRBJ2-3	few	CASSLEGQGLGTDTQYF	TGCGCCAGCAGCTTGGAGGGACAGGGGTTGGGCACAGATACGCAGTATTTT
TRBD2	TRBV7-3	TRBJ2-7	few	CASSLSSGSTEQYF	TGTGCCAGCAGCTTATCTAGCGGGAGCACCGAGCAGTACTTC
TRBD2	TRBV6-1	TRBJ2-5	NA	CASSVGLAVQETQYF	TGTGCCAGCAGTGTGGGACTAGCGGTCCAAGAGACCCAGTACTTC
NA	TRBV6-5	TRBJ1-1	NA	CASSWAENTEAFF	TGTGCCAGCAGTTGGGCGGAGAACACTGAAGCTTTCTTT
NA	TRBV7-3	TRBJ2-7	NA	CASSLGRSALYEQYF	TGTGCCAGCAGCTTAGGTCGGAGCGCTCTCTACGAGCAGTACTTC
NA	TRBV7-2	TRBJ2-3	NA	CASSRLQFTTTDTQYF	TGTGCCAGCAGCCGACTTCAATTTACTACCACAGATACGCAGTATTTT
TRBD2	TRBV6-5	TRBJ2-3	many	CASSYQAGGQSDTQYF	TGTGCCAGCAGTTACCAAGCGGGGGGCCAATCAGATACGCAGTATTTT
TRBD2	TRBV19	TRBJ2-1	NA	CASSISGGRSHEQFF	TGTGCCAGTAGTATATCGGGCGGGAGAAGTCATGAGCAGTTCTTC
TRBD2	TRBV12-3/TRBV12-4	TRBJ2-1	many	CASSGTSPYNEQFF	TGTGCCAGCAGTGGGACTAGCCCCTACAATGAGCAGTTCTTC
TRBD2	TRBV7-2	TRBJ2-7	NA	CASSLILAAYEQYF	TGTGCCAGCAGCTTAATTCTAGCGGCCTACGAGCAGTACTTC
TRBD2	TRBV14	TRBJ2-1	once	CASSQTSGRDNEQFF	TGTGCCAGCAGCCAGACTAGCGGGAGGGACAATGAGCAGTTCTTC
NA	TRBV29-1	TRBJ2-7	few	CSAVYLDSTYEQYF	TGCAGCGCAGTTTATTTGGACAGCACCTACGAGCAGTACTTC
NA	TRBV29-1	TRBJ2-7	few	CSVEAGEVGEQYF	TGCAGCGTTGAGGCCGGGGAGGTCGGCGAGCAGTACTTC
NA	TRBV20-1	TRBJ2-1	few	CSAIGQGRLAASYNEQFF	TGCAGTGCCATCGGACAGGGTAGGCTAGCGGCCTCCTACAATGAGCAGTTCTTC
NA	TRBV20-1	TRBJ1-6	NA	CSARHSVNSPLHF	TGCAGTGCTAGACACAGCGTGAATTCACCCCTCCACTTT
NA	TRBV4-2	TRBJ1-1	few	CASSQINGEAFF	TGTGCCAGCAGCCAAATAAACGGTGAAGCTTTCTTT
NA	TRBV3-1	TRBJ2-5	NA	CASSQDNVGEETQYF	TGTGCCAGCAGCCAAGATAATGTGGGCGAAGAGACCCAGTACTTC
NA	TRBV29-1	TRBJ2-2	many	CSVGYTNTGELFF	TGCAGCGTTGGATACACGAACACCGGGGAGCTGTTTTTT
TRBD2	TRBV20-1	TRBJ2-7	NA	CSASVWRLAGGFYEQYF	TGCAGTGCTAGTGTTTGGAGACTAGCGGGGGGATTTTACGAGCAGTACTTC
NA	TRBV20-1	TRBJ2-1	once	CSASTAGLSSYNEQFF	TGCAGTGCTAGCACAGCGGGTCTGAGCTCCTACAATGAGCAGTTCTTC
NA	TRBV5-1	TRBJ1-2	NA	CASSLSHSYGYTF	TGCGCCAGCAGCTTGTCGCACTCCTATGGCTACACCTTC